The 31 T cell receptor beta chains listed next were all sequenced from one sample in a study of Ad26.COV2.S vaccination and SARS-CoV-2 variants. Assay used: immunoSEQ multiplex PCR; TCRdb lists only in-frame clones, some missing. The sample records around 450,000 clones, approximately 92% being singletons. Treatment described: about 20 received Ad26.COV2.S at low or high dose, single or two shots; 5 received placebo; per-sample allocation not given. Day 63 after the first vaccine or placebo injection was the time point for sampling. This specimen was peripheral blood, taken in a trial of Ad26.COV2.S vaccine versus placebo. Receptors originate from a person aged 18-60 years who received the Ad26.COV2.S COVID-19 vaccine or a placebo.

This clone occurred once. This chain joins TRBV7-9 and TRBJ1-2; TRBD1 agrees at 7 bases. CDR1 and CDR2 from the germline V gene are SEHNR and FQNEAQ (reference sequence). J was trimmed by 7 bases and V by 5 bases; bases with no gene match: 10. The CDR3 length is 14 residues. The CDR3 loop reads CASSATGAFSGYTF. CDR3 nucleotide sequence: TGTGCCAGCAGCGCTACAGGGGCATTCAGTGGCTACACCTTC.

The rearrangement joins TRBV27 to TRBJ2-7; TRBD2 agrees at 11 bases. V lost 4 bases, J lost 7 bases, and 9 bases stayed unmatched. CDR1 is MNHEY and CDR2 is SMNVEV in the germline V gene (reference sequence). The length of the CDR3 is 15 residues. CDR3 coding DNA: TGTGCCAGCAGTTCACTAGCGGGGGCCGTGGAAGAGCAGTACTTC. This encodes CASSSLAGAVEEQYF.

The chain joins TRBV9 to TRBJ1-1, with D possibly matching TRBD1 (6 bases). The CDR3 sequence is 12 residues long. Germline values: CDR1 SGDLS, CDR2 YYNGEE. V was trimmed by 4 bases and J by 10 bases, leaving 14 bases between them. CDR3 sequence reads: CASSPPEGGAFF. The CDR3 DNA reads as TGTGCCAGCAGCCCACCAGAGGGGGGAGCTTTCTTT. Drawing the rest from reference TRBV9 and TRBJ1-1, the complete variable domain is DSGVTQTPKHLITATGQRVTLRCSPRSGDLSVYWYQQSLDQGLQFLIQYYNGEERAKGNILERFSAQQFPDLHSELNLSSLELGDSALYFCASSPPEGGAFFGQGTRLTVV.

This clone was detected many times. This chain uses TRBV27 with TRBJ1-5; unclear D gene. V gave up 8 bases and J gave up 10 bases, with 18 bases separating them. In germline, CDR1 is MNHEY, CDR2 SMNVEV (reference sequence). This CDR3 has 13 amino acids. CDR3 protein: CASREGTYSPQHF. DNA for the CDR3: TGTGCCAGCCGTGAGGGAACCTACTCACCCCAGCATTTT.

This chain links TRBV18 with TRBJ1-1; D might be TRBD1 (5 bases). CDR1 and CDR2 (germline): KGHSH, LQKENI. V shed 2 bases and J shed 2 bases, with 12 bases lying between them. CDR3 length: 15 residues. CDR3 region: CASSPVSGVNTEAFF. CDR3 in DNA: TGTGCCAGCTCACCAGTATCGGGGGTAAACACTGAAGCTTTCTTT. The variable domain in full, completed from reference TRBV18 and TRBJ1-1, reads NAGVMQNPRHLVRRRGQEARLRCSPMKGHSHVYWYRQLPEEGLKFMVYLQKENIIDESGMPKERFSAEFPKEGPSILRIQQVVRGDSAAYFCASSPVSGVNTEAFFGQGTRLTVV.

This rearrangement joins TRBV6-5 to TRBJ1-4, with D unresolved. Between the trimmed V and J ends, which lost 6 bases and 6 bases, there was a span of 11 bases. Germline assignment: CDR1 MNHEY and CDR2 SVGAGI. The CDR3 extends over 13 amino acids. In DNA, the CDR3 is TGTGCCAGCAGACGGCATGAGGATGAAAAACTGTTTTTT. Protein product: CASRRHEDEKLFF.

The rearrangement joins TRBV10-3 to TRBJ2-3; TRBD1 matches 8 bases. Trimming removed 4 bases from V and 4 bases from J; junction bases left unmatched: 13. Germline-derived CDR1 and CDR2 are ENHRY and SYGVKD. The CDR3 totals 17 residues. CDR3 nucleotides: TGTGCCATCAGTGGGAGGACAGGGCGGGAAGCTGCAGATACGCAGTATTTT. Translation: CAISGRTGREAADTQYF.

The chain has TRBV7-9 and TRBJ1-1; possibly TRBD1 for D (6 bases). The CDR3 extends over 12 amino acids. Trimming pared 1 base from V and 10 bases from J, leaving 10 bases between. CDR1 is SEHNR and CDR2 is FQNEAQ in the germline V gene (reference sequence). The chain's CDR3 is CASSLGNRAAFF. CDR3 sequence (DNA): TGTGCCAGCAGCTTAGGGAACAGGGCAGCTTTCTTT.

The V and J genes are TRBV5-6 and TRBJ2-5, with D maybe TRBD2 (5 bases). The V end was cut by 1 base, the J end by 5 bases, with 12 bases between. The CDR3 extends over 14 amino acids. The germline gives CDR1 SGHDT, CDR2 YYEEEE. CDR3 sequence reads: CASSLLTTGETQYF. The CDR3 nucleotides read TGTGCCAGCAGCTTGCTTACTACGGGGGAGACCCAGTACTTC.

The CDR3 region is CASSLGDWDTQYF. The CDR3 DNA follows: TGTGCCAGCAGCCTCGGGGATTGGGATACGCAGTATTTT. The chain has TRBV7-9 and TRBJ2-3; D perhaps matches TRBD2 (5 bases). V lost 5 bases and J lost 6, with 12 bases in between. CDR3 size: 13 residues. Germline V gives CDR1 SEHNR, CDR2 FQNEAQ (reference sequence).

The chain has TRBV14 and TRBJ2-6, with D perhaps matching TRBD2 (5 bases). The germline V gene encodes CDR1 SGHDN and CDR2 FVKESK. This CDR3 has 16 residues. V was shortened by 3 bases and J by 1 base, with 10 bases between the two germline ends. The CDR3 DNA follows: TGTGCCAGCAGCCAGGCGAGGGCTTCTGGGGCCAACGTCCTGACTTTC. Protein: CASSQARASGANVLTF.

The gene calls are TRBV5-6 and TRBJ1-2; no reliable D call. The CDR3 totals 13 residues. Trimming shortened V by 5 bases and J by 4 bases, and 12 bases separated the two germline ends. Per the germline V gene, CDR1 is SGHDT and CDR2 is YYEEEE. For the CDR3, the DNA is TGTGCCAGCAGTTCCGATGCCCTCTATGGCTACACCTTC. This encodes CASSSDALYGYTF.

The chain is built from TRBV19 and TRBJ2-3; the D is unclear. Germline CDR1 is LNHDA and CDR2 is SQIVND (reference sequence). The CDR3 loop spans 15 amino acids. V lost 0 bases and J 1 base, leaving 8 bases between the germline ends. This CDR3 is CASSIEKSRTDTQYF. The DNA of the CDR3 is TGTGCCAGTAGTATAGAAAAGAGTCGCACAGATACGCAGTATTTT.

This chain joins TRBV7-8 and TRBJ2-1; possible D gene TRBD1, 5 bases. Germline CDR1 is SGHVS and CDR2 is FQNEAQ. The CDR3 has 13 amino acids. V lost 1 base and J 8 bases, leaving 9 bases between the germline ends. This CDR3 is CASSLVRGHEQFF. In DNA, the CDR3 is TGTGCCAGCAGCTTAGTTAGGGGCCATGAGCAGTTCTTC. Drawing the rest from reference TRBV7-8 and TRBJ2-1, the complete variable domain is GAGVSQSPRYKVAKRGQDVALRCDPISGHVSLFWYQQALGQGPEFLTYFQNEAQLDKSGLPSDRFFAERPEGSVSTLKIQRTQQEDSAVYLCASSLVRGHEQFFGPGTRLTVL.

CDR3 sequence: CASSHGASGNTIYF. The DNA for the CDR3 is TGTGCCAGCAGCCACGGAGCTTCTGGAAACACCATATATTTT. The rearrangement joins TRBV11-3 to TRBJ1-3; D is unresolved. CDR3 size: 14 residues. The germline V gene encodes CDR1 SGHNT and CDR2 YENEEA. The V gene lost 5 bases and the J gene lost 1 base, with 9 bases spanning the gap.

The rearrangement joins TRBV6-5 to TRBJ1-2; 7 bases align to TRBD1. The germline V gene encodes CDR1 MNHEY and CDR2 SVGAGI. This CDR3 is 12 amino acids long. V gave up 7 bases and J gave up 7 bases; unmatched junction bases: 6. CDR3 amino acids: CASTDRAGGYTF. DNA for the CDR3: TGTGCCAGCACCGACAGGGCCGGTGGCTACACCTTC.

This chain links TRBV5-6 with TRBJ2-3; 12 bases align to TRBD2. This CDR3 comprises 16 residues. The germline V gene encodes CDR1 SGHDT and CDR2 YYEEEE. V was pared by 2 bases and J by 6 bases, with 7 bases of the junction left unmatched. The DNA of the CDR3 is TGTGCCAGCAGCTTTGGACTAGCGGGGCCCCGGGATACGCAGTATTTT. Amino acids: CASSFGLAGPRDTQYF.

The chain recombines TRBV6-5 with TRBJ2-7, with TRBD1 identical over 7 bases. This CDR3 has 13 amino acids. V trimming: 7 bases; J trimming: 3 bases; junction bases outside the gene matches: 6. CDR1 MNHEY and CDR2 SVGAGI come from the germline V gene. This CDR3 reads CASMKDRNYEQYF. The DNA for the CDR3 is TGTGCCAGCATGAAGGACAGGAACTACGAGCAGTACTTC.

This clone was found a few times. Mismatch with germline at one junction end may stem from a read error. The chain has TRBV27 and TRBJ2-7, with 9 bases aligning to TRBD2. The CDR3 has 11 amino acids. From germline, CDR1 is MNHEY and CDR2 SMNVEV (reference sequence). The CDR3 protein is CASNGGSGRCF. CDR3 nucleotide sequence: TGTGCCAGCAATGGGGGTAGCGGGAGATGCTTC.

CDR3 coding DNA: TGCGCCAGCAGCTCGAGCCCAGGAGTGGGTGGCTACACCTTC. Translated: CASSSSPGVGGYTF. This sequence joins TRBV5-1 and TRBJ1-2; no reliable D call. This CDR3 is built from 14 residues. Looked up from germline, CDR1 is SGHRS and CDR2 is YFSETQ. Trimming removed 3 bases at V and 7 bases at J, with 16 bases between.

CDR3 protein: CASSLERRNTIYF. The DNA for the CDR3 is TGTGCCAGCAGCCTCGAGCGGAGAAACACCATATATTTT. The rearrangement uses TRBV5-8 and TRBJ1-3; D gene ambiguous. Germline V gives CDR1 SGHTS, CDR2 YDEGEE. The V gene lost 4 bases and the J gene lost 5 bases, with 10 bases spanning the gap. The CDR3 has 13 residues.

The chain employs TRBV7-2 and TRBJ1-2, with 7 bases aligning to TRBD1. V was clipped by 6 bases and J by 2 bases; unmatched bases: 18. In germline, CDR1 is SGHTA, CDR2 FQGNSA. The CDR3 contains 18 residues. CDR3 sequence: CASRFKGFVTGNNYGYTF. Here the CDR3 DNA reads TGTGCCAGCAGATTCAAGGGTTTCGTGACAGGGAACAACTATGGCTACACCTTC.

CDR3 protein: CASSPREGSYGYTF. In DNA form, the CDR3 reads TGTGCCAGCAGCCCACGGGAGGGGAGTTATGGCTACACCTTC. The rearrangement joins TRBV5-5 to TRBJ1-2, with D maybe TRBD1 (5 bases). The germline gives CDR1 SGHKS, CDR2 YYEKEE (reference sequence). CDR3 length: 14 amino acids. Trimming stripped 4 bases from V and 5 bases from J, with 15 bases between.

J is TRBJ1-1 and V is TRBV30, with 9 bases lining up with TRBD1. Germline-derived CDR1 and CDR2 are GTSNPN and SVGIG (reference sequence). The CDR3 is 15 amino acids. The ends lost 5 bases at V and 5 bases at J; junction bases unmatched: 12. The chain's CDR3 is CAWGIKQGALTEAFF. In DNA, the CDR3 is TGTGCCTGGGGTATTAAACAGGGGGCCTTGACTGAAGCTTTCTTT. Supplemented by reference TRBV30 and TRBJ1-1, the full variable domain reads SQTIHQWPATLVQPVGSPLSLECTVEGTSNPNLYWYRQAAGRGLQLLFYSVGIGQISSEVPQNLSASRPQDRQFILSSKKLLLSDSGFYLCAWGIKQGALTEAFFGQGTRLTVV.

This chain joins TRBV9 and TRBJ2-3; D not resolved. The CDR3 runs to 14 residues. The germline V gene encodes CDR1 SGDLS and CDR2 YYNGEE. Deletions cut 0 bases from V and 2 bases from J, with 7 bases between. The CDR3 DNA reads TGTGCCAGCAGCGTAGAGCAGTACACAGATACGCAGTATTTT. It translates to CASSVEQYTDTQYF.

The chain is built from TRBV6-5 and TRBJ1-5; D is perhaps TRBD1 (6 bases). CDR1 is MNHEY and CDR2 is SVGAGI in the germline V gene. Trimming left V 4 bases short and J 7 bases short, with 14 bases between. The CDR3 has 14 amino acids. The CDR3 DNA reads as TGTGCCAGCAGTTCCACAGGGTGGGGACAGCCCCAGCATTTT. Amino acid sequence: CASSSTGWGQPQHF.

This sequence joins TRBV4-1 and TRBJ2-6; D gene unclear. The CDR3 is 15 amino acids. The V and J ends lost 4 bases and 0 bases respectively, with 7 bases between them. Per the germline V gene, CDR1 is MGHRA and CDR2 is YSYEKL. CDR3 sequence reads: CASSRGYSGANVLTF. The CDR3 bases are TGCGCCAGCAGCCGCGGATACTCTGGGGCCAACGTCCTGACTTTC.

This chain links TRBV30 with TRBJ2-2; TRBD2 aligns across 7 bases. With 3 bases clipped from V and 3 bases from J, the junction kept 4 bases outside the gene matches. The CDR3 consists of 14 residues. Germline V CDR1 and CDR2: GTSNPN, SVGIG (reference sequence). This CDR3 is CAWRGGLDTGELFF. The CDR3 DNA is TGTGCCTGGAGGGGAGGGCTTGACACCGGGGAGCTGTTTTTT.

V gene TRBV12-3 or TRBV12-4 combines with J gene TRBJ1-1; D is unresolved. The CDR3 sequence is 13 residues long. V was trimmed by 0 bases and J by 1 base, leaving 3 bases between them. Written as DNA, the CDR3 is TGTGCCAGCAGTTTAGCGCCGAACACTGAAGCTTTCTTT. It encodes CASSLAPNTEAFF.

On this clone: The sample carries other DNA sequences with the same CDR3. The V call is TRBV7-3, the J call TRBJ2-5; D remains unclear. The V gene lost 3 bases and the J gene lost 1 base, with 6 bases spanning the gap. Germline V gives CDR1 SGHTA, CDR2 FQGTGA. The CDR3 length is 13 residues. CDR3 sequence reads: CASSFGSQETQYF. DNA of the CDR3: TGTGCCAGCAGCTTTGGCAGCCAAGAGACCCAGTACTTC.

The rearrangement links TRBV18 to TRBJ2-2; weak D call: TRBD1 (6 bases). Germline lookup yields CDR1 KGHSH and CDR2 LQKENI. V was cut by 4 bases and J by 6 bases, with 9 bases left in between. The CDR3 contains 13 residues. The CDR3 DNA reads TGTGCCAGCTCACGGACAGTTGCCGGGGAGCTGTTTTTT. Translation: CASSRTVAGELFF.